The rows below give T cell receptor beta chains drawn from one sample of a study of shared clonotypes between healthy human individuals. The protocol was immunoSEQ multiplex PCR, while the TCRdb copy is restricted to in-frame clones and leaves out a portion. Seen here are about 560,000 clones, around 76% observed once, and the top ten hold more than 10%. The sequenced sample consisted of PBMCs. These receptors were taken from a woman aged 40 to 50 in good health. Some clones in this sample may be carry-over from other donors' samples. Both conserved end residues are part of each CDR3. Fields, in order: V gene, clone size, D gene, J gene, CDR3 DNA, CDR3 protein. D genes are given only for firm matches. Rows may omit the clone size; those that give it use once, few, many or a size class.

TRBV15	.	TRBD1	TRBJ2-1	TGTGCCACCAGCAGAGCGGGACAGGCCTACAATGAGCAGTTCTTC	CATSRAGQAYNEQFF
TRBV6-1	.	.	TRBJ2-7	TGTGCCAGCAGTGCCCAGGGCTACGAGCAGTACTTC	CASSAQGYEQYF
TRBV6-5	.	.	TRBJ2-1	TGTGCCAGCAGTTATAACAGGGACAATGAGCAGTTCTTC	CASSYNRDNEQFF
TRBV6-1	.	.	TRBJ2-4	TGTGCCAGCAGTGAATCCGGGAATACGAACATTCAGTACTTC	CASSESGNTNIQYF
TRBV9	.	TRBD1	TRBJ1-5	TGTGCCAGCAGCGCAAACAGGGGCGATCAGCCCCAGCATTTT	CASSANRGDQPQHF
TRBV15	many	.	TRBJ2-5	TGTGCCACCAGCAGAGCAGGGGAGGGAGAGACCCAGTACTTC	CATSRAGEGETQYF
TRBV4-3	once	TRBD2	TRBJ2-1	TGCGCCAGCAGCCGGGGACTAGCGGCCCGTGAGCAGTTCTTC	CASSRGLAAREQFF
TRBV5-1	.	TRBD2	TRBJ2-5	TGCGCCAGCAGCTTGGCAGTGACTAGCGCCGTACGCAAGGGGACCCAGTACTTC	CASSLAVTSAVRKGTQYF
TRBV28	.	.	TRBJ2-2	TGTGCCAGCAAAAGGCCGACAGTCACAAACACCGGGGAGCTGTTTTTT	CASKRPTVTNTGELFF
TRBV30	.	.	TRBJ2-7	TGTGCCTGGGACCGAGCTGGAGGGCAGTACTTC	CAWDRAGGQYF
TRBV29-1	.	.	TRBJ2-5	TGCAGCGTTGAGGAGGGGGCCGGGGAGCAGTACTTC	CSVEEGAGEQYF
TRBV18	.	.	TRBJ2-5	TGTGCCAGCTCACCACCGTTGGGGATGGGGGAGACCCAGTACTTC	CASSPPLGMGETQYF
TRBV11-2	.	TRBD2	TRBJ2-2	TGTGCCAGCAGCCTACTAGCGGGGAACACCGGGGAGCTGTTTTTT	CASSLLAGNTGELFF
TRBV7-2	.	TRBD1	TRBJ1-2	TGTGCCAGCAGCCCAGCCCTCCGGACAGGCACCTTC	CASSPALRTGTF
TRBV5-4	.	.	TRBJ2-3	TGTGCCAGCAGCTTGACGGGAGCAGATACGCAGTATTTT	CASSLTGADTQYF